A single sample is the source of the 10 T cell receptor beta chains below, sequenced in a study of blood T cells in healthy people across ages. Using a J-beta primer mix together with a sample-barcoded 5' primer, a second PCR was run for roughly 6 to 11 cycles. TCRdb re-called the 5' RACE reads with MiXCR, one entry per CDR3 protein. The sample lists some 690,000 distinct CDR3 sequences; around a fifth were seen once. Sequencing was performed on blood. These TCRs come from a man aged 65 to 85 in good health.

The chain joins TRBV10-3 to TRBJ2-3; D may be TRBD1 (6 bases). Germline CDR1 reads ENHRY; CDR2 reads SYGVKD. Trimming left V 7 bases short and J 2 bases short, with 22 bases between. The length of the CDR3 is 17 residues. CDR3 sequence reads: CAIMRTDPRLATDTQYF. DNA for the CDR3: TGTGCCATCATGAGGACAGACCCCCGTTTAGCCACAGATACGCAGTATTTT.

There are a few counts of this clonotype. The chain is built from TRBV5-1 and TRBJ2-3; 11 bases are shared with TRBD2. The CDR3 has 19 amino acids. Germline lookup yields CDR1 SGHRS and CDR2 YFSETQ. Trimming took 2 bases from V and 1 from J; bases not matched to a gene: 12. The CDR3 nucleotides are TGCGCCAGCAGCTTTACTACTAGCGGGGGCCGTAGTCGCACAGATACGCAGTATTTT. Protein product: CASSFTTSGGRSRTDTQYF.

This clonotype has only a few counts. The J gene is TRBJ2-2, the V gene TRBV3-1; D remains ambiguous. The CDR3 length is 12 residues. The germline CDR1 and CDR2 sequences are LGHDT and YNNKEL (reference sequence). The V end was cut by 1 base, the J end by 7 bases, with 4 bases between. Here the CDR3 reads CASSQVSGELFF. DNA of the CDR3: TGTGCCAGCAGCCAAGTGAGCGGGGAGCTGTTTTTT.

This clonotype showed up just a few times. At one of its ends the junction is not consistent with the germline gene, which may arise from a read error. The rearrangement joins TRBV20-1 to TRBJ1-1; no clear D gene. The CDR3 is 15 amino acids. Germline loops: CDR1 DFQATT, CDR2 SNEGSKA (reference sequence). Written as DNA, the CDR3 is TGCAGTGCAAGAGGGATAGGAGGAAGGAGCGCTGAAGCTTTCTTT. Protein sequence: CSARGIGGRSAEAFF.

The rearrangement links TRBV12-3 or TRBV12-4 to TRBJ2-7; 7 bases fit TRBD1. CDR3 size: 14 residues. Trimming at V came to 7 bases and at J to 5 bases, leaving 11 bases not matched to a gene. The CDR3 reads CASTRQGSSHEQYF. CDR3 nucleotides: TGTGCCAGCACCCGACAGGGAAGTTCCCACGAGCAGTACTTC.

This chain's CDR3 is CAISNRDRGWGSYEQYV. CDR3 coding DNA: TGTGCCATCAGCAATAGGGACAGGGGTTGGGGGTCCTACGAGCAGTACGTC. The chain carries TRBV10-3 and TRBJ2-7; 10 bases are shared with TRBD1. V lost 6 bases to trimming and J lost 1 base; unmatched junction nucleotides: 12. This CDR3 contains 17 residues. Germline assignment: CDR1 ENHRY and CDR2 SYGVKD.

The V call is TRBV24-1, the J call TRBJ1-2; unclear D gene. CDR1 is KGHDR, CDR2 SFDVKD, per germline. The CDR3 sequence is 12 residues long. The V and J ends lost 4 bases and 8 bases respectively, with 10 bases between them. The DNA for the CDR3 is TGTGCCACCAGTGAACAGAGTATCGGCTACACCTTC. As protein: CATSEQSIGYTF.

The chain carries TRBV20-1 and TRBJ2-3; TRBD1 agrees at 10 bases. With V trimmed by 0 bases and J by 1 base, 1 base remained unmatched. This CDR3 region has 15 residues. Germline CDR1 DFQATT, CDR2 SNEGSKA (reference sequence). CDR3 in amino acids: CSARDGTGGTDTQYF. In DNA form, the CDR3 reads TGCAGTGCTAGAGATGGGACAGGGGGCACAGATACGCAGTATTTT.

CDR3 nucleotides: TGTGCCAGCAGCCGACTGGACCGGGACCGGGGGGATGGCTACACCTTC. Protein: CASSRLDRDRGDGYTF. The chain joins TRBV7-8 to TRBJ1-2, with a weak D call TRBD1 (5 bases). Germline CDR1 SGHVS, CDR2 FQNEAQ. The V and J ends lost 5 bases and 6 bases respectively, with 22 bases between them. This CDR3 contains 16 residues. Supplemented by reference TRBV7-8 and TRBJ1-2, the full variable domain reads GAGVSQSPRYKVAKRGQDVALRCDPISGHVSLFWYQQALGQGPEFLTYFQNEAQLDKSGLPSDRFFAERPEGSVSTLKIQRTQQEDSAVYLCASSRLDRDRGDGYTFGSGTRLTVV.

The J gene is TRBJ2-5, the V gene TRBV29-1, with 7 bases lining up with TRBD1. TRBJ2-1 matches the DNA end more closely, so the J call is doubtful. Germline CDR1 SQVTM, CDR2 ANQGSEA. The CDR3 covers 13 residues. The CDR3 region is CSGAGTAYNEQFF. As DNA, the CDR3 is TGCAGCGGCGCCGGGACAGCATACAATGAGCAGTTCTTC.